This T cell receptor (beta chain) was recorded in a study of T cells in narcolepsy. Notes on the study in general: Autoreactive clonotypes reportedly recurred in blood of same and different patients, not controls.

With V trimmed by 3 bases and J by 4 bases, 7 bases remained unmatched. This CDR3 spans 15 amino acids. From germline, CDR1 is SGHAT and CDR2 FQDESV (reference sequence). A word on this clone: What it binds is unknown.

This table comes from immunoSEQ multiplex PCR, and its TCRdb copy is limited to in-frame clones, with some not included. The table includes fewer than 30,000 clones, approximately 85% detected once. The sample was CD45RA- memory CD4+ T cells from PBMCs. The chain employs TRBV11-1 and TRBJ2-3; 7 bases align to TRBD1. The TCR was taken from a human donor with narcolepsy. CDR3 in amino acids: CASSFKPTGADTQYF. The CDR3 nucleotides are TGTGCCAGCAGCTTCAAACCTACAGGGGCAGATACGCAGTATTTT.